Following are 15 T cell receptor beta chains from one sample sequenced in a study of T cells in Graves' hyperthyroidism and ophthalmopathy. What was amplified from RNA transcripts were TCR beta CDR3 regions. Initially, a first-round RT-PCR of the TCR CDR3 employed the HTBI primer set. TCRdb independently ran MiXCR on the multiplex PCR reads; one entry per CDR3 protein. The sample lists hundreds of thousands of distinct CDR3 sequences; under 20% were seen once. The specimen sequenced was blood. The receptor set was obtained from a woman between 50 and 59 years old with Graves' hyperthyroidism that later progressed to Graves' ophthalmopathy.

In its sample, this clonotype was seen many times. The chain links TRBV20-1 to TRBJ2-3; 9 bases are a match to TRBD1. The CDR3 has 15 residues. Germline V gives CDR1 DFQATT, CDR2 SNEGSKA (reference sequence). CDR3 sequence (DNA): TGCAGCGCGAACCGGGACAGGGAAGAGACAGATACGCAGTATTTT. Translating it yields CSANRDREETDTQYF.

Many counts were recorded for this clonotype. This chain uses TRBV20-1 with TRBJ1-1; unclear D gene. The CDR3 is 14 amino acids. Trimming cost V 0 bases and J 6 bases, with 14 bases left between them. The germline V gene has CDR1 DFQATT and CDR2 SNEGSKA (reference sequence). Written as DNA, the CDR3 is TGCAGTGCTAGAGATCTGGTAGGGATCGCTGAAGCTTTCTTT. Its translation: CSARDLVGIAEAFF.

This clonotype has only a few counts. The chain couples TRBV5-1 to TRBJ2-3; 9 positions agree with TRBD1. Germline CDR1 and CDR2: SGHRS and YFSETQ. V lost 2 bases to trimming and J lost 0 bases; unmatched junction nucleotides: 4. The CDR3 is 16 residues long. CDR3 sequence reads: CASSFQGQGSTDTQYF. CDR3 nucleotide sequence: TGCGCCAGCAGCTTCCAGGGACAGGGCAGCACAGATACGCAGTATTTT.

The rearrangement joins TRBV5-5 to TRBJ1-3, with D uncertain. Trimming took 0 bases from V and 1 from J, leaving 8 bases between them. Germline CDR1 reads SGHKS; CDR2 reads YYEKEE (reference sequence). CDR3 length: 15 residues. The CDR3 bases are TGTGCCAGCAGCTTGGTATGGCGATCTGGAAACACCATATATTTT. Its translation is CASSLVWRSGNTIYF. The full variable domain, with the rest looked up from reference TRBV5-5 and TRBJ1-3, is DAGVTQSPTHLIKTRGQQVTLRCSPISGHKSVSWYQQVLGQGPQFIFQYYEKEERGRGNFPDRFSARQFPNYSSELNVNALLLGDSALYLCASSLVWRSGNTIYFGEGSWLTVV.

This clonotype was recorded many times. The chain employs TRBV3-1 and TRBJ1-1, with 7 nucleotides matching TRBD1. This CDR3 comprises 15 residues. After removal of 5 bases from V and 4 bases from J, the junction contained 10 bases not matched to a gene. Germline CDR1 LGHDT, CDR2 YNNKEL (reference sequence). CDR3 sequence reads: CASSKGETGITEAFF. In DNA, the CDR3 is TGTGCCAGCAGCAAAGGGGAGACAGGGATCACTGAAGCTTTCTTT.

A few counts support this clonotype. This sequence joins TRBV5-6 and TRBJ2-4; TRBD2 matches at 13 bases. V shed 1 base and J 10 bases; nucleotides not matched to a gene: 2. This CDR3 has 14 residues. Germline CDR1 and CDR2: SGHDT and YYEEEE. The DNA of the CDR3 is TGTGCCAGCAGCTTGTCGGGACTAGCGGGGATTCAGTACTTC. The encoded protein is CASSLSGLAGIQYF.

This clonotype was observed at least ten times. V gene TRBV7-2 combines with J gene TRBJ2-1; TRBD1 agrees at 9 bases. The V and J ends lost 4 bases and 4 bases, in that order; junction bases with no gene match: 2. CDR1 SGHTA and CDR2 FQGNSA come from the germline V gene. The CDR3 length is 14 residues. This chain's CDR3 is CASSWDRDYNEQFF. DNA for the CDR3: TGTGCCAGCAGCTGGGACAGGGATTACAATGAGCAGTTCTTC.

The table lists this clonotype with a few counts. At one of its ends the junction is not consistent with the germline gene, which may arise from a read error. V is TRBV10-3 and J is TRBJ1-6, with TRBD1 as a possible D gene (5 bases). The length of the CDR3 is 18 residues. The germline CDR1 and CDR2 sequences are ENHRY and SYGVKD. The chain's CDR3 is CAISENRDLSSYNSPPHF. CDR3 sequence (DNA): TGTGCCATCAGTGAAAACCGGGACCTGAGCTCCTATAATTCACCCCCCCACTTT.

This clonotype has a handful of counts. The chain combines TRBV5-4 with TRBJ2-5; a weak D match, TRBD2 (5 bases). Germline CDR1 reads SGHNT; CDR2 reads YYREEE (reference sequence). Trimming removed 2 bases from V and 2 bases from J, with 10 bases in between. The CDR3 is made up of 14 amino acids. The chain's CDR3 is CASSFRTEQETQYF. The CDR3 DNA follows: TGTGCCAGCAGCTTCCGGACTGAACAAGAGACCCAGTACTTC.

This clonotype came up many times. The genes are TRBV11-3 and TRBJ2-2; no firm D call. This CDR3 region has 12 residues. Germline V gene sequence: CDR1 SGHNT, CDR2 YENEEA. The ends were cut back, 0 bases at V and 6 bases at J, with 2 bases in the middle. This CDR3 is CASSLDPGELFF. The CDR3 nucleotides read TGTGCCAGCAGCTTAGATCCCGGGGAGCTGTTTTTT.

The chain combines TRBV7-6 with TRBJ1-6; 8 nucleotides align to TRBD1. The CDR3 extends over 16 amino acids. Germline V gives CDR1 SGHVS, CDR2 FNYEAQ. V dropped 1 base and J dropped 10; count of bases not matched to a gene: 9. CDR3 nucleotides: TGTGCCAGCAGCTTAGTCGTGGACAGGGTGCACTCACCCCTCCACTTT. This codes for CASSLVVDRVHSPLHF.

The V gene is TRBV24-1, the J gene TRBJ2-3; D is undetermined. This CDR3 spans 15 amino acids. Trimming stripped 0 bases from V and 6 bases from J, with 12 bases between. The germline gives CDR1 KGHDR, CDR2 SFDVKD. This chain's CDR3 is CATSDLVGFGDTQYF. The CDR3 DNA is TGTGCCACCAGTGATTTGGTGGGATTCGGGGATACGCAGTATTTT.

V is TRBV6-2 or TRBV6-3 and J is TRBJ2-1; tentatively, D is TRBD1 or TRBD2 (5 bases each). The CDR3 totals 15 residues. Deletions cut 4 bases from V and 9 bases from J, with 19 bases between. The germline CDR1 and CDR2 sequences are MNHEY and SVGEGT. The CDR3 DNA follows: TGTGCCAGCAGTTTTGTATTGGGGGTCCGGAGTGAGCAGTTCTTC. Its protein product is CASSFVLGVRSEQFF.

This clonotype was found many times. CDR3 protein: CASSFEGDTEAFF. The CDR3 DNA sequence: TGTGCCAGCAGCTTTGAAGGGGACACTGAAGCTTTCTTT. The chain carries TRBV7-6 and TRBJ1-1; the D gene is possibly TRBD1 (5 bases). The CDR3 totals 13 residues. CDR1 and CDR2 (germline): SGHVS, FNYEAQ. Trimming stripped 3 bases from V and 3 bases from J, with 8 bases between.

This clonotype has just a few counts. The chain combines TRBV3-1 with TRBJ2-3; perhaps TRBD2 as D (6 bases). The CDR3 extends over 14 amino acids. The germline CDR1 and CDR2 sequences are LGHDT and YNNKEL (reference sequence). Trimming pared 1 base from V and 6 bases from J, leaving 11 bases between. The CDR3: CASSQGDSSDTQYF. The CDR3 nucleotides are TGTGCCAGCAGCCAAGGGGACTCTTCCGATACGCAGTATTTT.